The 9 T cell receptor beta chains given below trace back to one sample, sequenced in a study of T cell clonality in common variable immunodeficiency. TCRdb keeps only in-frame clones here, not all; method: immunoSEQ multiplex PCR. Found here are 50,000 to 65,000 clones, no singletons; the ten largest cover roughly 1.6%. Specimen: peripheral blood mononuclear cells. The receptors shown here come from a person between 18 and 69 years old in good health.

This clone was recorded at least ten times. The read gets to within 3 residues of the CDR3 end, and the germline J gene fills in the rest. The chain employs TRBV12-3 or TRBV12-4 and TRBJ2-1; 9 bases match TRBD1. This CDR3 comprises 15 residues. With 8 bases clipped from V and 2 bases from J, the junction kept 7 bases outside the gene matches. CDR3 sequence reads: CASGRTGEAYNEQFF. CDR3 bases read: TGTGCCAGCGGACGGACAGGGGAGGCCTACAATGAG.

The table lists this clone with many counts. Read coverage stops 3 residues before the CDR3 terminus; the germline J gene supplies the remainder. The chain links TRBV4-1 to TRBJ1-1; D is possibly TRBD1 (6 bases). The germline gives CDR1 MGHRA, CDR2 YSYEKL. The CDR3 loop spans 14 amino acids. CDR3 bases read: TGCGCCAGCAGCCAAGAAGGGGGGGCCAGGGGA. Protein product: CASSQEGGARG. The CDR3 in its entirety is CASSQEGGARGAFF.

This clone showed up many times. The read stops 3 residues short of the end of the CDR3; the missing end is completed from the germline J gene. The V and J genes are TRBV2 and TRBJ2-5, with 7 nucleotides matching TRBD2. This CDR3 is built from 15 residues. Germline CDR1 and CDR2: SNHLY and FYNNEI. With V trimmed by 2 bases and J by 3 bases, 6 bases remained unmatched. The CDR3 DNA, read in part, is TGTGCCAGCAGTGAAATTTCTAGCGGAGAAGAGACC. Translating gives CASSEISSGEET. The full CDR3 is CASSEISSGEETQYF.

This clone was seen at least ten times. The missing CDR3 end, 3 residues past where the read stops, is filled in from the germline J gene. V gene TRBV7-3 combines with J gene TRBJ2-1; the match to TRBD1 covers 7 bases. This CDR3 has 15 amino acids. With 0 bases clipped from V and 8 bases from J, the junction kept 7 bases outside the gene matches. CDR1 SGHTA and CDR2 FQGTGA come from the germline V gene. The sequenced part of the CDR3 DNA is TGTGCCAGCAGCTTAACAGGGGGCCCCTCGGATGAG. It codes for CASSLTGGPSDE. The entire CDR3 is CASSLTGGPSDEQFF.

Worth noting for this clone: This could be a read error, since a much larger clone is one nucleotide away. CDR3: CSARWGTVSYEQYF. The CDR3 DNA, read in part, is TGCAGTGCTAGATGGGGCACCGTCTCCTACGAG. The rearrangement links TRBV20-1 to TRBJ2-7, with a weak D call TRBD1 (5 bases). Coverage ceases 3 residues before the CDR3 finishes, and the germline J gene fills in the end. The CDR3 spans 14 residues. Per germline, CDR1 DFQATT and CDR2 SNEGSKA (reference sequence). Trimming took 2 bases from V and 0 from J, leaving 11 bases between them.

This clone was seen ten or more times. Read data end 3 residues before the CDR3 end; the end is taken from the germline J gene. The chain couples TRBV5-1 to TRBJ2-7; a possible D gene is TRBD1 (5 bases). Looked up from germline, CDR1 is SGHRS and CDR2 is YFSETQ. The CDR3 sequence is 17 residues long. V was cut by 0 bases and J by 3 bases, with 19 bases left in between. The part of the CDR3 DNA that was read is TGCGCCAGCAGCTTGGCACCAGGGTGGGGAAAAGACTACGAG. Its protein product is CASSLAPGWGKDYE. The whole CDR3 sequence reads CASSLAPGWGKDYEQYF.

This clone occurred many times. The CDR3 bases that were read are TGCGCCAGCAGCCGACCCGAGGCCGCGGGGGGA. Protein: CASSRPEAAGG. The entire CDR3 protein is CASSRPEAAGGYTF. V and J are TRBV4-1 and TRBJ1-2, with D tentatively TRBD1 (5 bases). The CDR3 goes on 3 residues after the read ends, and that part is filled in from the germline J gene. There are 14 residues in the CDR3. Germline-derived CDR1 and CDR2 are MGHRA and YSYEKL.

This clone was seen many times. Read sequence stops 3 residues before the CDR3 end, and the germline J gene provides the missing end. The gene calls are TRBV7-2 and TRBJ1-5, with 9 bases fitting TRBD1. Germline loops: CDR1 SGHTA, CDR2 FQGNSA. V shed 5 bases, J shed 5 bases, and the junction held 4 bases outside the gene matches. The CDR3 is 14 residues long. CDR3 bases read: TGTGCCAGCAGCCGGACAGGGGCGGATCAGCCC. It is translated as CASSRTGADQP. The whole CDR3 region reads CASSRTGADQPQHF.

This clone was recorded at least ten times. The read ends 3 residues before the CDR3 terminus; that terminus is restored from the germline J gene. The same CDR3 can be traced to other DNA sequences in this sample. The chain uses TRBV24-1 and TRBJ2-1; D ambiguous. The V end was cut by 1 base, the J end by 8 bases, with 5 bases between. The length of the CDR3 is 12 residues. Germline-derived CDR1 and CDR2 are KGHDR and SFDVKD. The DNA read from the CDR3 is TGTGCCACCAGTGATTTCTCGGATGAG. Protein product: CATSDFSDE. The full CDR3 sequence reads CATSDFSDEQFF.